This TCR beta chain was profiled in a study of blood T cell repertoires in COVID-19. The overall study: Italy, Spain and the United States were the sources of the convalescent and acute COVID-19 samples.

This clone was observed once. The CDR3 has 17 amino acids. Germline CDR1 reads SGHVS; CDR2 reads FNYEAQ. J gave up 5 bases and V 1 base, and 5 bases lay outside the gene matches. In the source study's methods: Reference gene primer amplification gave estimated nucleated cell counts. TCRdb's table, derived via immunoSEQ multiplex PCR, lists solely in-frame clones and lacks some. V and J calls and clone size follow that table, whereas D and trimming were derived from the DNA. The repertoire includes 250,000 to 300,000 clones, about 89% of them detected once, and 1.5% to 2% sits in the top ten. Clinical history as reported by participants underpinned cohort assignment.

The chain joins TRBV7-6 to TRBJ2-2, with TRBD2 identical over 12 bases. The sample was PBMCs or T cells enriched from blood (not recorded which). The sequence was collected from a woman in her thirties or forties who had recovered from COVID-19. The CDR3 loop reads CASSLVRTSGVTGELFF. CDR3 nucleotide sequence: TGTGCCAGCAGCTTAGTCCGGACTAGCGGGGTGACCGGGGAGCTGTTTTTT.